This T cell receptor beta chain was documented in a study of blood T cell repertoires in COVID-19. J was trimmed by 10 bases and V by 4 bases; bases with no gene match: 12. CDR1 and CDR2 (germline): SGHTS, YDEGEE. The CDR3 sequence is 16 residues long. The repertoire was sequenced with immunoSEQ multiplex PCR; TCRdb's copy has only in-frame clones and lacks some. The profile shows about 170,000 clones, about 86% of them singletons. The rearrangement joins TRBV5-8 to TRBJ1-6; the match to TRBD1 covers 9 bases. This receptor was obtained from a woman aged 65 to 85 who had recovered from COVID-19. Sequencing was performed on peripheral blood. CDR3 region: CASSLMTGGSGSPLHF. In nucleotides, the CDR3 is TGTGCCAGCAGCCTGATGACAGGGGGTAGCGGGTCACCCCTCCACTTT.